One sample yielded the 30 T cell receptor beta chains listed below, sequenced in a study of control samples from healthy donors and cancer patients (dated by TCRdb to about 2020). The receptor library was made with the immunoSEQ multiplex PCR assay. In its TCRdb copy, this immuneACCESS table keeps in-frame sequences only and misses some clones. Where compared with another copy, unresolved V genes explain less than half of these, and the others have no known cause. Present in this sample are over 85,000 clones, roughly 90% of which were seen just once. The ten largest clonotypes hold approximately 3.7% of the sample. Sequenced sample: PBMCs. Receptors were obtained from an older woman with lung cancer.

This chain joins TRBV6-6 and TRBJ2-7; D gene uncertain. Germline V lookup: CDR1 MNHNY, CDR2 SVGAGI (reference sequence). CDR3 length: 16 amino acids. Deletions cut 9 bases from V and 3 bases from J, with 24 bases between. The CDR3 nucleotides read TGTGCCAGTAGACGGAGACTCTCTTCTAATTACTACGAGCAGTACTTC. Amino acid sequence: CASRRRLSSNYYEQYF.

The gene calls are TRBV7-8 and TRBJ2-1, with TRBD2 identical over 7 bases. The V and J ends lost 5 bases and 3 bases, in that order; junction bases with no gene match: 13. The CDR3 has 17 residues. Germline values: CDR1 SGHVS, CDR2 FQNEAQ. CDR3 DNA sequence: TGTGCCAGCAGCCGACCTACCGGGACTATCGTCTACAATGAGCAGTTCTTC. Amino acid sequence: CASSRPTGTIVYNEQFF.

This chain uses TRBV5-4 with TRBJ2-1; D unresolved. V was clipped by 10 bases and J by 8 bases, with 19 bases between them. CDR1 and CDR2 (germline): SGHNT, YYREEE (reference sequence). The CDR3 covers 13 residues. The CDR3 bases are TGTGCCTGTTCCGAGAGCCTAAGGGATGAGCAGTTCTTC. Amino acid sequence: CACSESLRDEQFF.

V and J are TRBV6-2 or TRBV6-3 and TRBJ2-1; D perhaps matches TRBD2 (6 bases). This CDR3 contains 13 residues. V was cut by 5 bases and J by 6 bases, with 11 bases left in between. Germline CDR1 MNHEY, CDR2 SVGEGT. CDR3 sequence reads: CASSARLGNEQFF. The CDR3 DNA sequence: TGTGCCAGCAGTGCCCGACTAGGCAATGAGCAGTTCTTC.

The chain joins TRBV11-3 to TRBJ1-2, with D possibly TRBD1 on 6 matching bases. V was pared by 5 bases and J by 6 bases, with 13 bases between. Germline V gene lookup returns CDR1 SGHNT and CDR2 YENEEA. The CDR3 loop spans 13 amino acids. As DNA, the CDR3 is TGTGCCAGCAGCCAAGGGGGTCCCCATGGCTACACCTTC. Amino acids: CASSQGGPHGYTF.

J is TRBJ2-2 and V is TRBV10-3; weak D call: TRBD1 (6 bases). V gave up 4 bases and J gave up 3 bases, with 15 bases separating them. The CDR3 covers 16 residues. Germline lookup yields CDR1 ENHRY and CDR2 SYGVKD. In nucleotides, the CDR3 is TGTGCCATCAGTGTCATGGGACAAAGTGACACCGGGGAGCTGTTTTTT. It yields the protein CAISVMGQSDTGELFF.

This clone came up a few times. This chain connects TRBV5-5 to TRBJ1-1; tentatively, D is TRBD1 (6 bases). Germline V lookup: CDR1 SGHKS, CDR2 YYEKEE (reference sequence). V was clipped by 4 bases and J by 1 base, with 17 bases between them. The CDR3 extends over 16 amino acids. The CDR3 nucleotides read TGTGCCAGCAGCAAATACAGGGCAGGCGGGAACACTGAAGCTTTCTTT. Translation gives CASSKYRAGGNTEAFF.

The rearrangement links TRBV2 to TRBJ1-6; D perhaps matches TRBD1 (5 bases). The CDR3 runs to 14 residues. Germline values: CDR1 SNHLY, CDR2 FYNNEI. V dropped 8 bases and J dropped 3 bases, with 11 bases sitting between them. Here the CDR3 reads CASGRDGYNSPLHF. The CDR3 DNA reads as TGTGCCAGCGGCCGGGACGGCTATAATTCACCCCTCCACTTT.

This rearrangement joins TRBV5-6 to TRBJ1-2, with no clear D. Per the germline V gene, CDR1 is SGHDT and CDR2 is YYEEEE. The CDR3 runs 14 residues. The germline V and J ends were trimmed by 1 base and 5 bases, with 12 bases remaining between them. The CDR3 DNA follows: TGTGCCAGCAGCTTGCCGGGGTTAGGATATGGCTACACCTTC. Translation gives CASSLPGLGYGYTF.

This clone was seen just once. The V call is TRBV11-3, the J call TRBJ2-1, with D uncertain. CDR1 and CDR2 (germline): SGHNT, YENEEA. CDR3 size: 15 residues. V was clipped by 5 bases and J by 2 bases, with 13 bases between them. For the CDR3, the DNA is TGTGCCAGCAGCCCCCACACGGCGGCCTACAATGAGCAGTTCTTC. Protein: CASSPHTAAYNEQFF. Full variable domain (outside the CDR3, taken from reference TRBV11-3 and TRBJ2-1): EAGVVQSPRYKIIEKKQPVAFWCNPISGHNTLYWYLQNLGQGPELLIRYENEEAVDDSQLPKDRFSAERLKGVDSTLKIQPAELGDSAVYLCASSPHTAAYNEQFFGPGTRLTVL.

The chain is built from TRBV14 and TRBJ1-4, with D unclear. Germline V CDR1 and CDR2: SGHDN, FVKESK. The CDR3 consists of 15 residues. With 1 base removed from V and 11 bases from J, the gap between germline ends came to 17 bases. The CDR3 is CASSQAGVLVSKLFF. The CDR3 nucleotides are TGTGCCAGCAGCCAAGCAGGAGTCCTGGTATCGAAACTGTTTTTT.

The chain links TRBV5-4 to TRBJ1-3; D unresolved. This CDR3 comprises 13 residues. The V end was cut by 1 base, the J end by 3 bases, with 5 bases between. Per germline, CDR1 SGHNT and CDR2 YYREEE (reference sequence). The chain's CDR3 is CASSLSSGNTIYF. For the CDR3, the DNA is TGTGCCAGCAGCTTGTCCAGTGGAAACACCATATATTTT.

This clone was seen a handful of times. The chain links TRBV10-3 to TRBJ2-2; D might be TRBD1 or TRBD2, each matching 5 bases. CDR3 length: 18 amino acids. V was pared by 1 base and J by 0 bases, with 15 bases between. The germline V gene has CDR1 ENHRY and CDR2 SYGVKD. This chain's CDR3 is CAISEYGVRGANTGELFF. The CDR3 region has the DNA TGTGCCATCAGTGAGTATGGCGTCCGGGGCGCGAACACCGGGGAGCTGTTTTTT.

The chain uses TRBV7-2 and TRBJ2-5, with TRBD2 matching 12 bases. Unmatched junction bases numbered 10, after V lost 3 bases and J lost 5 bases. The CDR3 contains 17 residues. The germline gives CDR1 SGHTA, CDR2 FQGNSA. CDR3 sequence reads: CASSFLLAGGLGETQYF. Written as DNA, the CDR3 is TGTGCCAGCAGCTTTCTTCTAGCGGGGGGGCTGGGGGAGACCCAGTACTTC. The full variable domain, in which reference TRBV7-2 and TRBJ2-5 provide the parts outside the CDR3, is GAGVSQSPSNKVTEKGKDVELRCDPISGHTALYWYRQSLGQGLEFLIYFQGNSAPDKSGLPSDRFSAERTGGSVSTLTIQRTQQEDSAVYLCASSFLLAGGLGETQYFGPGTRLLVL.

The J gene is TRBJ2-2, the V gene TRBV9, with D unresolved. CDR1 is SGDLS and CDR2 is YYNGEE in the germline V gene. V lost 0 bases and J 3 bases, leaving 9 bases between the germline ends. This CDR3 spans 15 amino acids. Written as DNA, the CDR3 is TGTGCCAGCAGCGTAGGGGCACCCGACACCGGGGAGCTGTTTTTT. Its protein is CASSVGAPDTGELFF.

This clone has just one count. The rearrangement uses TRBV7-8 and TRBJ1-1; no clear D. Trimming cost V 1 base and J 8 bases, with 20 bases left between them. This CDR3 is built from 16 residues. Germline V gene sequence: CDR1 SGHVS, CDR2 FQNEAQ. The CDR3 DNA sequence: TGTGCCAGCAGCTTAGGGCCGGGCCGGAACCCAGGAGAAGCTTTCTTT. Its protein product is CASSLGPGRNPGEAFF.

The chain has TRBV11-2 and TRBJ1-1, with TRBD1 as a possible D gene (6 bases). V shed 1 base and J shed 3 bases, with 9 bases lying between them. CDR1 SGHAT and CDR2 FQNNGV come from the germline V gene. This CDR3 spans 14 amino acids. The CDR3 region has the DNA TGTGCCAGCAGCTTAGCAGGGGTGGACACTGAAGCTTTCTTT. Translated, it gives CASSLAGVDTEAFF.

J is TRBJ1-3 and V is TRBV7-2; the match to TRBD1 covers 7 bases. V lost 1 base and J lost 16; bases outside the gene matches: 10. Germline lookup yields CDR1 SGHTA and CDR2 FQGNSA. There are 13 residues in the CDR3. The CDR3 DNA reads as TGTGCCAGCAGCTTAGAACCCAGACAGGGTGCCTATTTT. Its protein is CASSLEPRQGAYF.

This clone was observed a few times. The chain recombines TRBV19 with TRBJ2-1; D may be TRBD2 (5 bases). CDR1 LNHDA and CDR2 SQIVND come from the germline V gene (reference sequence). The CDR3 loop spans 19 amino acids. Between the trimmed V and J ends, which lost 3 bases and 0 bases, there was a span of 21 bases. The CDR3 bases are TGTGCCAGTAGTATGTCCAGGACTGTATATTTTAGCTCCTACAATGAGCAGTTCTTC. As protein: CASSMSRTVYFSSYNEQFF.

The chain uses TRBV30 and TRBJ1-2; a weak D match, TRBD1 (5 bases). The V and J ends lost 5 bases and 3 bases respectively, with 25 bases between them. Germline V gene sequence: CDR1 GTSNPN, CDR2 SVGIG (reference sequence). This CDR3 region has 17 residues. CDR3 loop: CAWEYVREGWFDYGYTF. The CDR3 region has the DNA TGTGCCTGGGAATACGTCAGGGAGGGTTGGTTTGACTATGGCTACACCTTC.

The chain couples TRBV11-1 to TRBJ2-5; 8 bases map to TRBD2. The CDR3 extends over 13 amino acids. V shed 4 bases and J 9 bases; nucleotides not matched to a gene: 7. Germline-derived CDR1 and CDR2 are SGHAT and FQDESV (reference sequence). The CDR3 sequence is CASSSRAGEAQYF. DNA for the CDR3: TGTGCCAGCAGCTCCCGAGCGGGGGAGGCCCAGTACTTC.

The rearrangement links TRBV19 to TRBJ1-3, with TRBD1 matching over 7 bases. The V segment lost 10 bases and the J segment 2 bases; nucleotides outside the gene matches: 11. The CDR3 runs 15 residues. CDR1 is LNHDA and CDR2 is SQIVND in the germline V gene (reference sequence). CDR3 protein: CATGTALGAGNTIYF. CDR3 sequence (DNA): TGTGCCACGGGGACAGCGTTAGGGGCTGGAAACACCATATATTTT.

The chain joins TRBV24-1 to TRBJ2-1; TRBD1 agrees at 12 bases. The CDR3 spans 17 residues. Germline V gene lookup returns CDR1 KGHDR and CDR2 SFDVKD. The V gene end was trimmed by 0 bases and the J gene end by 7 bases; junction bases not matched to a gene: 6. CDR3 coding DNA: TGTGCCACCAGTGATTTGTACGGGACAGGGGGCCGAAATGAGCAGTTCTTC. Translated: CATSDLYGTGGRNEQFF.

About this clone: One end of the junction varies from germline; a read error may be responsible. This sequence joins TRBV2 and TRBJ1-4; weak D call: TRBD1 (5 bases). Per the germline V gene, CDR1 is SNHLY and CDR2 is FYNNEI. The CDR3 sequence is 13 residues long. The CDR3: CASSGQNPGRALF. CDR3 nucleotide sequence: TGTGCCAGCAGTGGACAGAACCCGGGCCGGGCGCTTTTT.

This rearrangement joins TRBV10-3 to TRBJ2-3; a weak D match, TRBD2 (5 bases). Germline assignment: CDR1 ENHRY and CDR2 SYGVKD. The CDR3 has 13 residues. V was pared by 6 bases and J by 2 bases, with 9 bases between. CDR3 sequence: CAISLRDTDTQYF. The DNA of the CDR3 is TGTGCCATCAGCCTACGGGACACAGATACGCAGTATTTT.

V is TRBV7-9 and J is TRBJ2-1, with TRBD2 identical over 12 bases. The trim removed 0 bases at V and 6 bases at J, leaving 6 bases unmatched. This CDR3 is 17 amino acids long. CDR1 and CDR2 (germline): SEHNR, FQNEAQ (reference sequence). The CDR3 reads CASSLAPLAGGSNEQFF. The CDR3 nucleotides are TGTGCCAGCAGCTTAGCTCCACTAGCGGGGGGTTCCAATGAGCAGTTCTTC. The full variable domain, rest sourced from reference TRBV7-9 and TRBJ2-1, is DTGVSQNPRHKITKRGQNVTFRCDPISEHNRLYWYRQTLGQGPEFLTYFQNEAQLEKSRLLSDRFSAERPKGSFSTLEIQRTEQGDSAMYLCASSLAPLAGGSNEQFFGPGTRLTVL.

This clone was counted a single time. The chain couples TRBV19 to TRBJ1-1; 9 bases match TRBD1. The CDR3 is 14 amino acids. Germline V CDR1 and CDR2: LNHDA, SQIVND (reference sequence). V lost 5 bases and J lost 7; bases outside the gene matches: 8. The CDR3 DNA is TGTGCCAGTAGTTTCACAGGGGGCGTTGATGAAGCTTTCTTT. Its protein product is CASSFTGGVDEAFF.

The gene calls are TRBV4-2 and TRBJ2-1; 8 nucleotides agree with TRBD2. The CDR3 has 17 residues. Unmatched junction bases numbered 9, after V lost 1 base and J lost 4 bases. Germline V gene sequence: CDR1 LGHNA, CDR2 YNFKEQ. The CDR3 here is CASSQVFRRGDYNEQFF. Here the CDR3 DNA reads TGTGCCAGCAGCCAAGTCTTTAGGCGGGGGGATTACAATGAGCAGTTCTTC.

This clone has only one observation. This chain connects TRBV6-6 to TRBJ1-1; D gene unclear. The CDR3 has 15 residues. Germline CDR1 MNHNY, CDR2 SVGAGI (reference sequence). V lost 4 bases and J lost 0, with 12 bases in between. The CDR3 reads CASSFGGGLNTEAFF. The CDR3 region has the DNA TGTGCCAGCAGTTTCGGAGGAGGCCTGAACACTGAAGCTTTCTTT.

The chain has TRBV19 and TRBJ1-5; tentative D call: TRBD1 (5 bases). The CDR3 covers 15 residues. Between the trimmed V and J ends, which lost 6 bases and 2 bases, there was a span of 14 bases. Germline loops: CDR1 LNHDA, CDR2 SQIVND (reference sequence). CDR3 in amino acids: CASSPVGVGNQPQHF. As DNA, the CDR3 is TGTGCCAGTAGCCCCGTGGGGGTCGGCAATCAGCCCCAGCATTTT.